Listed here is a single T cell receptor beta chain. Its antigen is not identified. Patients were ineligible given autoimmune disease history or systemic immunosuppression. Sequencing was performed with immunoSEQ multiplex PCR; in TCRdb, only in-frame clones are kept and a portion is missing. The data show about 48,000 clones, less than 85% seen once. The data belong to a study of OX40 agonist ivuxolimab in advanced cancers. Whole-study context: Patient treatment consisted of intravenous ivuxolimab administration every 2 weeks at 0.01 to 10 mg/kg. Allowance was made for prior anti-PD-1, anti-PD-L1 or anti-CTLA-4 therapy, and roughly 40% had some.

Study outcomes and limitations: Expanded clones tended on average to be more numerous among CD8+ T cells than CD4+.

CDR3 length: 14 amino acids. Germline V gene data show CDR1 as MNHEY and CDR2 as SMNVEV (reference sequence). Trimming left V 3 bases short and J 0 bases short, with 8 bases between. This sample comprised CD4+ or CD8+ T cells sorted from blood, obtained in a trial of the OX40 agonist ivuxolimab. J is TRBJ1-1 and V is TRBV27; no firm D call. The sequence derives from an adult with an advanced solid tumor such as melanoma, head and neck, liver or kidney cancer. The CDR3 sequence: CASSFLPMNTEAFF. CDR3 DNA sequence: TGTGCCAGCAGTTTCCTCCCCATGAACACTGAAGCTTTCTTT.